This T cell receptor (beta chain) was identified during a study of shared clonotypes between healthy human individuals. The CDR3 runs 14 residues. The V segment lost 1 base and the J segment 3 bases; nucleotides outside the gene matches: 2. Germline V gene data show CDR1 as LNHDA and CDR2 as SQIVND (reference sequence). Only in-frame clones appear in the TCRdb table, and some are missing; sequencing was by immunoSEQ multiplex PCR. The profile shows some 1.5 million clones, approximately 98% of them singletons. The source material was naive CD4+ T cells sorted from blood. The subset was: CD45RA+ positively selected. This TCR came from a man aged 25 to 45 in good health. This rearrangement joins TRBV19 to TRBJ2-7; 8 nucleotides line up with TRBD2. The CDR3: CASSIATSGYEQYF. The CDR3 region has the DNA TGTGCCAGTAGTATAGCCACTAGCGGCTACGAGCAGTACTTC.